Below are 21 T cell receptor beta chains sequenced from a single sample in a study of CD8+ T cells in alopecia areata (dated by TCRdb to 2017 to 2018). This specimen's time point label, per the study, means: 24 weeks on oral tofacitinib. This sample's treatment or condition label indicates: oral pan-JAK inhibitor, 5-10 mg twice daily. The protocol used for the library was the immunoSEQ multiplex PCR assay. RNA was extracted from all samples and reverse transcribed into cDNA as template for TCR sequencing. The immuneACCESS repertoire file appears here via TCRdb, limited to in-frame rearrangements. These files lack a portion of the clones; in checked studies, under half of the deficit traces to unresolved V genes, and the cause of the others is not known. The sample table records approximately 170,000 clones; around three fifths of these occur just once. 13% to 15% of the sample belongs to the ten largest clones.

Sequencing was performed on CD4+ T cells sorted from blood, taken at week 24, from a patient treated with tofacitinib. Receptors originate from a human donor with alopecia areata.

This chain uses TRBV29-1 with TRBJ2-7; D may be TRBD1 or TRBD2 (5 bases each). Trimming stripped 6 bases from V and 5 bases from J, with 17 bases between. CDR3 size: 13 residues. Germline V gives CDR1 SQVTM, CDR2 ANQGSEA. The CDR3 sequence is CSVRMHRDHEQYF. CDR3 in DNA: TGCAGCGTGAGGATGCATAGGGACCACGAGCAGTACTTC.

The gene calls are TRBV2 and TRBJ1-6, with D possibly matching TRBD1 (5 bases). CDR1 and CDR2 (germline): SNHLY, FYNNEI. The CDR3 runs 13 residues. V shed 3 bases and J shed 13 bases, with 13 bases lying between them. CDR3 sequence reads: CASSERGGSPLHF. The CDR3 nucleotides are TGTGCCAGCAGTGAGAGGGGAGGATCGCCCCTCCACTTT.

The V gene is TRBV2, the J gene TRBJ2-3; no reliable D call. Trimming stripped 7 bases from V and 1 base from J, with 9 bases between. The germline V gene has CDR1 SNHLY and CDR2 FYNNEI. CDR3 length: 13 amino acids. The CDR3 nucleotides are TGTGCCAGCAAGACAACCCGCACAGATACGCAGTATTTT. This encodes CASKTTRTDTQYF.

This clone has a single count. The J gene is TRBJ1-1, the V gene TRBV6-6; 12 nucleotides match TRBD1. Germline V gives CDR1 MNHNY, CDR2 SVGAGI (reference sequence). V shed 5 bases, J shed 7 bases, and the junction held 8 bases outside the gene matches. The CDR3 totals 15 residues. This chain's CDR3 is CASSLPGQGANEAFF. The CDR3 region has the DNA TGTGCCAGCAGTCTACCGGGACAGGGGGCGAATGAAGCTTTCTTT.

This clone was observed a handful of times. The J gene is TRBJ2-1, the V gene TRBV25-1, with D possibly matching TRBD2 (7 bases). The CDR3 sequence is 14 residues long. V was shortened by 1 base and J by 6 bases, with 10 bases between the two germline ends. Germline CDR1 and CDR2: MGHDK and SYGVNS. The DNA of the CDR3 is TGTGCCAGCAGTGAATTGGGAGGGGGCAATGAGCAGTTCTTC. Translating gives CASSELGGGNEQFF. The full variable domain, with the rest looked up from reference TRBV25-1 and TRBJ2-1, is EADIYQTPRYLVIGTGKKITLECSQTMGHDKMYWYQQDPGMELHLIHYSYGVNSTEKGDLSSESTVSRIRTEHFPLTLESARPSHTSQYLCASSELGGGNEQFFGPGTRLTVL.

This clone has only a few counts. CDR3 sequence: CASNRDRNTEAFF. The DNA of the CDR3 is TGTGCCAGCAACCGGGACAGGAACACTGAAGCTTTCTTT. The rearrangement links TRBV6-5 to TRBJ1-1, with 7 positions matching TRBD1. Germline lookup yields CDR1 MNHEY and CDR2 SVGAGI. The junction had 3 bases not matched to a gene; V was cut back by 7 bases and J by 1 base. The CDR3 runs to 13 residues.

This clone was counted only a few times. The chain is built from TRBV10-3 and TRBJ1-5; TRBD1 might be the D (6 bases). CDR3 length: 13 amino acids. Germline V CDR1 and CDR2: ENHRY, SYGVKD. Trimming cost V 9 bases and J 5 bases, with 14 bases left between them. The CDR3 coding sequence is TGTGCCATGGGGGCAACGCAGGATCAGCCCCAGCATTTT. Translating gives CAMGATQDQPQHF.

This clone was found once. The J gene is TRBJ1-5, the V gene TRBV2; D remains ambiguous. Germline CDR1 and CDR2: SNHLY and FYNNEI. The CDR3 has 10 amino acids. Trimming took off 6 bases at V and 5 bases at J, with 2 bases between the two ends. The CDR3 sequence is CASRDQPQHF. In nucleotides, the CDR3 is TGTGCCAGCAGGGATCAGCCCCAGCATTTT.

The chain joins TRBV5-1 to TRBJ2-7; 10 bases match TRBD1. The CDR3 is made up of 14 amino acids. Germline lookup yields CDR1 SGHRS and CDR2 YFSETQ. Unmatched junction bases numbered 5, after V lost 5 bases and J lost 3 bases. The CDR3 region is CASRLGQGGYEQYF. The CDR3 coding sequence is TGCGCCAGCAGATTAGGACAGGGGGGCTACGAGCAGTACTTC.

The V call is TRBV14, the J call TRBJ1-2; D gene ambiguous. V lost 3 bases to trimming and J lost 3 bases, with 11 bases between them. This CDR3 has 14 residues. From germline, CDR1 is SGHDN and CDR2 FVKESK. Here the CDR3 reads CASSHSPEYYGYTF. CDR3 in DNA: TGTGCCAGCAGCCACTCTCCAGAATACTATGGCTACACCTTC.

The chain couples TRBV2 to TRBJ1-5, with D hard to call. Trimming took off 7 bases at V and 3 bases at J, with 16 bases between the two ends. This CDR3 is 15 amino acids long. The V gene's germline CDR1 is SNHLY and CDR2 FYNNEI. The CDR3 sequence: CASMQQGGLNQPQHF. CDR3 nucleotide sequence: TGTGCCAGCATGCAGCAAGGAGGGCTCAATCAGCCCCAGCATTTT. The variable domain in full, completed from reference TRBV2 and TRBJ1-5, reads EPEVTQTPSHQVTQMGQEVILRCVPISNHLYFYWYRQILGQKVEFLVSFYNNEISEKSEIFDDQFSVERPDGSNFTLKIRSTKLEDSAMYFCASMQQGGLNQPQHFGDGTRLSIL.

In nucleotides, the CDR3 is TGCAGCGTTGAGAGCGATTCAGGGTTGGACTACGAGCAGTACTTC. It specifies CSVESDSGLDYEQYF. The chain has TRBV29-1 and TRBJ2-7, with a weak D call TRBD1 (5 bases). Germline V gene sequence: CDR1 SQVTM, CDR2 ANQGSEA. The ends were cut back, 3 bases at V and 3 bases at J, with 18 bases in the middle. The CDR3 spans 15 residues.

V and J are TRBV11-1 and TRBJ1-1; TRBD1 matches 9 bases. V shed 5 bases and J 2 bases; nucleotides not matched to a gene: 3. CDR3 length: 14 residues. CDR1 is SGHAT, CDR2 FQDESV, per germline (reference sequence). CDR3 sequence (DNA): TGTGCCAGCAGCCCAACAGGGGGCAACACTGAAGCTTTCTTT. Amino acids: CASSPTGGNTEAFF.

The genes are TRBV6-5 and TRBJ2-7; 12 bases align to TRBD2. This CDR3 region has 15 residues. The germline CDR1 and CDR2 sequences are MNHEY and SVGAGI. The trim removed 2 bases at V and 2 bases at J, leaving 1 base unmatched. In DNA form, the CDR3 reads TGTGCCAGCAGTTACAGACTAGCGGGGGCCTACGAGCAGTACTTC. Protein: CASSYRLAGAYEQYF.

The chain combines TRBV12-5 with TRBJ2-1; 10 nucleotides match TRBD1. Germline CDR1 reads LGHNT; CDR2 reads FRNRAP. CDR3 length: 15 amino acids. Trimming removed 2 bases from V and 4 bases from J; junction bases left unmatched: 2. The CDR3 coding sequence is TGTGCTAGTGGTTTGAAGGGACAGGGGTACAATGAGCAGTTCTTC. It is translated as CASGLKGQGYNEQFF.

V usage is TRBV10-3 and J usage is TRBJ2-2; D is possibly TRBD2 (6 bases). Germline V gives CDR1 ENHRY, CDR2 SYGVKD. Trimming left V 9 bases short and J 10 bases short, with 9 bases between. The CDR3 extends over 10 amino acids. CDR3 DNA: TGTGCCATAGGGGAGGAGGAGCTGTTTTTT. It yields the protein CAIGEEELFF.

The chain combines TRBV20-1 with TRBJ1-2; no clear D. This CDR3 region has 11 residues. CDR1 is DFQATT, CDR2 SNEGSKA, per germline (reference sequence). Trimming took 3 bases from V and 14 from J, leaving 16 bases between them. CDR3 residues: CSARRSAPGTF. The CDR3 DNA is TGCAGTGCTAGGAGGAGCGCACCTGGGACCTTC.

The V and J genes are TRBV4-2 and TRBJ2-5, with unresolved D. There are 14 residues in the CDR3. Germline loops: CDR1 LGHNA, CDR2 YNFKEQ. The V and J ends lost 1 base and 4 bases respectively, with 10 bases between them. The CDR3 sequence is CASSQATLSETQYF. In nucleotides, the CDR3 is TGTGCCAGCAGCCAAGCAACTCTCTCAGAGACCCAGTACTTC.

The CDR3 region is CASSARLAGKFEQYF. The CDR3 region has the DNA TGTGCCAGCAGCGCCCGACTAGCGGGGAAGTTTGAGCAGTACTTC. V and J are TRBV7-2 and TRBJ2-7; 11 bases line up with TRBD2. Germline-derived CDR1 and CDR2 are SGHTA and FQGNSA. V lost 5 bases, J lost 7 bases, and 10 bases stayed unmatched. This CDR3 contains 15 residues.

The CDR3 loop reads CASSSPSTYNEQFF. The CDR3 DNA is TGTGCCAGCAGTTCACCTAGTACCTACAATGAGCAGTTCTTC. The chain is built from TRBV6-5 and TRBJ2-1; D is unresolved. Germline-derived CDR1 and CDR2 are MNHEY and SVGAGI. Trimming removed 4 bases at V and 2 bases at J, with 9 bases between. This CDR3 is 14 amino acids long.

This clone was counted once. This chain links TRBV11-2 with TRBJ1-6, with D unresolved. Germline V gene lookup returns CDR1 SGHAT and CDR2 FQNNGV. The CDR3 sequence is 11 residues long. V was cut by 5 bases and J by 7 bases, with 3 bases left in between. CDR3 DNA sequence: TGTGCCAGCAGCCGCAATTCACCCCTCCACTTT. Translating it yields CASSRNSPLHF.